The 21 T cell receptor beta chains below come from one sample, sequenced in a study of early T cells in non-severe SARS-CoV-2 infection. Each CDR3 protein is one row after TCRdb ran MiXCR on the 5' RACE reads. The data show about 63,000 distinct CDR3 sequences, with 13% seen just once and less than 6% held by the top ten. The specimen sequenced was whole blood. The source of these receptors is an adult who was a healthcare worker with PCR-confirmed SARS-CoV-2 infection or an uninfected control (not recorded which).

This clonotype was found many times. This chain links TRBV27 with TRBJ1-5, with D uncertain. CDR3 length: 13 amino acids. V lost 3 bases and J 3 bases, leaving 6 bases between the germline ends. Germline V gene sequence: CDR1 MNHEY, CDR2 SMNVEV (reference sequence). This CDR3 reads CASSFGFNQPQHF. In nucleotides, the CDR3 is TGTGCCAGCAGTTTCGGATTCAATCAGCCCCAGCATTTT.

In its sample, this clonotype ranks as medium-sized. The chain uses TRBV20-1 and TRBJ1-1; TRBD1 might be the D (6 bases). Trimming stripped 4 bases from V and 3 bases from J, with 9 bases between. Per the germline V gene, CDR1 is DFQATT and CDR2 is SNEGSKA (reference sequence). CDR3 size: 12 residues. CDR3 coding DNA: TGCAGTGCTAAAAAGGGGGACACTGAAGCTTTCTTT. This gives the protein CSAKKGDTEAFF.

The sample holds a few counts of this clonotype. The V call is TRBV4-3, the J call TRBJ2-3; maybe TRBD2 (7 bases). This CDR3 comprises 15 residues. In germline, CDR1 is LGHNA, CDR2 YSLEER. Trimming took off 4 bases at V and 6 bases at J, with 17 bases between the two ends. The CDR3 DNA sequence: TGCGCCAGCAGCCCGAATCCCGGGGGGCCGGATACGCAGTATTTT. It specifies CASSPNPGGPDTQYF.

The V call is TRBV7-2, the J call TRBJ2-3; 8 bases fit TRBD2. V trimming: 5 bases; J trimming: 2 bases; junction bases outside the gene matches: 12. The CDR3 contains 17 residues. Germline CDR1 reads SGHTA; CDR2 reads FQGNSA. The CDR3 region has the DNA TGTGCCAGCAGCCTCACGCAGCGGGGGTCCATCACAGATACGCAGTATTTT. Translating gives CASSLTQRGSITDTQYF.

Of note for this clonotype: This could be a read error, since a much larger clone is one nucleotide away. V is TRBV7-9 and J is TRBJ1-1, with no clear D. Germline V CDR1 and CDR2: SEHNR, FQNEAQ (reference sequence). The CDR3 is 14 residues long. Deletions cut 5 bases from V and 0 bases from J, with 10 bases between. The CDR3 region is CASSTTSMNTEAFF. In nucleotides, the CDR3 is TGTGCCAGCAGCACCACCTCCATGAACACTGAAGCTTTCTTT.

The chain combines TRBV20-1 with TRBJ2-4; 8 bases are shared with TRBD1. Germline V CDR1 and CDR2: DFQATT, SNEGSKA (reference sequence). The trim removed 6 bases at V and 5 bases at J, leaving 12 bases unmatched. The CDR3 has 15 residues. CDR3 protein: CSATPAGGRENIQYF. In nucleotides, the CDR3 is TGCAGTGCCACCCCCGCAGGGGGCCGGGAAAACATTCAGTACTTC.

This chain connects TRBV4-2 to TRBJ2-3; no clear D gene. The CDR3 is 10 amino acids. Trimming shortened V by 11 bases and J by 5 bases, and 8 bases separated the two germline ends. CDR1 is LGHNA and CDR2 is YNFKEQ in the germline V gene. This CDR3 reads CASGEDTQYF. DNA for the CDR3: TGTGCCTCCGGAGAAGATACGCAGTATTTT.

This clonotype has more than one count but fewer than ten. The chain couples TRBV18 to TRBJ1-2, with D perhaps matching TRBD1 (6 bases). CDR1 and CDR2 from the germline V gene are KGHSH and LQKENI. The CDR3 consists of 13 residues. The V and J ends lost 6 bases and 5 bases respectively, with 13 bases between them. This CDR3 is CASSSDSQYGYTF. Here the CDR3 DNA reads TGTGCCAGCTCGTCGGACAGCCAATATGGCTACACCTTC. Looking up the rest from reference TRBV18 and TRBJ1-2 gives the full variable domain: NAGVMQNPRHLVRRRGQEARLRCSPMKGHSHVYWYRQLPEEGLKFMVYLQKENIIDESGMPKERFSAEFPKEGPSILRIQQVVRGDSAAYFCASSSDSQYGYTFGSGTRLTVV.

This clonotype was observed at least ten times. The chain employs TRBV6-5 and TRBJ2-5; D unresolved. The CDR3 covers 11 residues. Germline V gene sequence: CDR1 MNHEY, CDR2 SVGAGI. The ends were cut back, 3 bases at V and 5 bases at J, with 4 bases in the middle. In nucleotides, the CDR3 is TGTGCCAGCAGTTATATGGAGACCCAGTACTTC. This translates into CASSYMETQYF.

The table lists this clonotype with many counts. This chain links TRBV7-9 with TRBJ2-3, with 8 bases lining up with TRBD1. Germline V lookup: CDR1 SEHNR, CDR2 FQNEAQ (reference sequence). This CDR3 contains 15 residues. Germline trimming cut 5 bases from V and 6 bases from J; bases unmatched to any gene: 10. In nucleotides, the CDR3 is TGTGCCAGCAGCATCGACAGGGGCCGGTCGGATACGCAGTATTTT. Translating gives CASSIDRGRSDTQYF. The complete variable domain, with remaining parts taken from reference TRBV7-9 and TRBJ2-3, reads DTGVSQNPRHKITKRGQNVTFRCDPISEHNRLYWYRQTLGQGPEFLTYFQNEAQLEKSRLLSDRFSAERPKGSFSTLEIQRTEQGDSAMYLCASSIDRGRSDTQYFGPGTRLTVL.

This rearrangement joins TRBV20-1 to TRBJ2-3, with 10 positions matching TRBD2. The germline gives CDR1 DFQATT, CDR2 SNEGSKA (reference sequence). The V segment lost 1 base and the J segment 8 bases; nucleotides outside the gene matches: 6. This CDR3 spans 14 amino acids. CDR3 protein: CSARGPAGGSTQYF. CDR3 nucleotides: TGCAGTGCTAGAGGCCCAGCGGGAGGGAGTACGCAGTATTTT.

At least ten counts were recorded for this clonotype. The chain carries TRBV5-5 and TRBJ2-3; 10 nucleotides match TRBD2. From germline, CDR1 is SGHKS and CDR2 YYEKEE (reference sequence). V was clipped by 5 bases and J by 2 bases; unmatched bases: 8. This CDR3 spans 16 amino acids. The DNA for the CDR3 is TGTGCCAGCAGACTCCCAGCGGGGGGGTTCACAGATACGCAGTATTTT. Protein sequence: CASRLPAGGFTDTQYF.

In this sample, this clonotype turned up many times. J is TRBJ2-7 and V is TRBV7-2; 8 bases match TRBD1. V lost 4 bases to trimming and J lost 5 bases; unmatched junction nucleotides: 4. The CDR3 is 13 residues long. CDR1 is SGHTA, CDR2 FQGNSA, per germline. CDR3 region: CASSSADRDEQYF. Written as DNA, the CDR3 is TGTGCCAGCAGCTCGGCGGACAGGGACGAGCAGTACTTC.

This chain connects TRBV29-1 to TRBJ2-1; D may be TRBD2 (5 bases). There are 12 residues in the CDR3. From germline, CDR1 is SQVTM and CDR2 ANQGSEA. Trimming removed 7 bases from V and 9 bases from J, with 16 bases in between. The CDR3 region is CSAWEPLGEQFF. The CDR3 DNA reads TGCAGCGCATGGGAGCCCCTGGGTGAGCAGTTCTTC.

This clonotype was recorded a few times. The rearrangement uses TRBV2 and TRBJ1-6; D is undetermined. The CDR3 sequence is 18 residues long. CDR1 and CDR2 from the germline V gene are SNHLY and FYNNEI. Trimming removed 0 bases at V and 3 bases at J, with 15 bases between. CDR3 sequence (DNA): TGTGCCAGCAGTGAAGCCATCCGTTTGCAGAACTATAATTCACCCCTCCACTTT. Amino acids: CASSEAIRLQNYNSPLHF.

This clonotype has ten or more counts. The genes are TRBV7-8 and TRBJ2-3, with TRBD2 identical over 14 bases. J gave up 4 bases and V 1 base, and 4 bases lay outside the gene matches. The CDR3 is 17 amino acids. The germline gives CDR1 SGHVS, CDR2 FQNEAQ. The CDR3 region is CASSLVPGLAGADTQYF. CDR3 in DNA: TGTGCCAGCAGCTTAGTACCGGGACTAGCGGGAGCAGATACGCAGTATTTT.

About this clonotype itself: This may be a read error: a much more frequent sequence differs by one nucleotide. This sequence joins TRBV25-1 and TRBJ2-1, with 8 nucleotides matching TRBD2. Germline V gene data show CDR1 as MGHDK and CDR2 as SYGVNS. The CDR3 has 15 amino acids. This CDR3 is CVSSAGGPRYNEQFF. CDR3 nucleotide sequence: TGTGTCAGCAGTGCGGGGGGCCCGAGGTACAATGAGCAGTTCTTC.

This clonotype has a handful of counts. The chain is built from TRBV12-3 or TRBV12-4 and TRBJ2-1; D gene ambiguous. Between the trimmed V and J ends, which lost 7 bases and 0 bases, there was a span of 7 bases. The CDR3 sequence is 13 residues long. DNA for the CDR3: TGTGCCAGCAAGGAGAGCTCCTACAATGAGCAGTTCTTC. This sequence encodes CASKESSYNEQFF.

The chain is built from TRBV27 and TRBJ1-1; perhaps TRBD1 as D (5 bases). Germline V gene data show CDR1 as MNHEY and CDR2 as SMNVEV (reference sequence). The CDR3 has 10 amino acids. Trimming left V 8 bases short and J 9 bases short, with 10 bases between. The CDR3 DNA sequence: TGTGCCAGCTGGGACGGAAAAGCTTTCTTT. Its translation: CASWDGKAFF.

V usage is TRBV11-2 and J usage is TRBJ1-3; no clear D. CDR3 size: 12 residues. With 8 bases removed from V and 2 bases from J, the gap between germline ends came to 7 bases. CDR1 and CDR2 (germline): SGHAT, FQNNGV. The CDR3 spells CASGRAGNTIYF. The DNA for the CDR3 is TGTGCCAGCGGGAGAGCTGGAAACACCATATATTTT.

This clonotype was picked up a small number of times. The chain recombines TRBV12-3 or TRBV12-4 with TRBJ2-1; possibly TRBD2 for D (5 bases). This CDR3 is 15 amino acids long. Trimming took off 2 bases at V and 3 bases at J, with 11 bases between the two ends. The CDR3 DNA reads TGTGCCAGCAGTTTATCAGGACTCGGCTACAATGAGCAGTTCTTC. This encodes CASSLSGLGYNEQFF.